Sequencing of this T cell receptor beta chain was carried out in a study of blood T cell repertoires in COVID-19. This CDR3 has 17 residues. Germline V lookup: CDR1 KGHDR, CDR2 SFDVKD. J gave up 8 bases and V 5 bases, and 15 bases lay outside the gene matches. Clones were sequenced by immunoSEQ multiplex PCR, and TCRdb holds only the in-frame ones, with some missing. The data contain tens of thousands of clones, around nine tenths of them singletons. This receptor was taken from a human donor in a cohort sampled during active COVID-19. V and J are TRBV24-1 and TRBJ2-1; 9 nucleotides agree with TRBD2. Source material: peripheral blood. The CDR3 DNA reads TGTGCCACCAGTGGTCCGGTTCGCGGGAGGGAGTCGCATGAGCAGTTCTTC. Amino acids: CATSGPVRGRESHEQFF.